The rows below give T cell receptor beta chains drawn from one sample of a study of CD4 T cells in relation to SARS-CoV-2 and coronaviruses. The assay was immunoSEQ multiplex PCR, and TCRdb's table has in-frame clones only and misses some. The sample has 65,000 or so clones, about 89% seen once. Sequences were obtained from memory CD4+ T cells from PBMCs. The receptor set was obtained from a human donor in good health. The CDR3 runs from the conserved cysteine through the conserved F or W. Fields, in order: CDR3 protein, CDR3 DNA, D gene, J gene, clone size, V gene. D genes are given only for firm matches. Clone size, where shown, is once, few, many, or a class for clones that have expanded.

CASSLGTAGDLIANYGYTF TGCGCCAGCAGCCTGGGGACAGCGGGGGATTTAATAGCTAACTATGGCTACACCTTC TRBD1 TRBJ1-2 - TRBV5-1
CASSSGQGNTEAFF TGTGCCAGCAGTTCGGGACAGGGGAACACTGAAGCTTTCTTT TRBD1 TRBJ1-1 once TRBV28
CASSRDRSYEQYF TGTGCCAGCAGTAGGGACCGTTCCTACGAGCAGTACTTC - TRBJ2-7 - TRBV6-5
CASSPGGSNTEAFF TGTGCCAGCAGCCCAGGGGGTTCGAACACTGAAGCTTTCTTT TRBD1 TRBJ1-1 - TRBV11-2
CASSNLGTANYGYTF TGTGCCAGCAGTAACCTCGGGACAGCTAACTATGGCTACACCTTC TRBD1 TRBJ1-2 - TRBV28
CAWSVGLAGGRGTDTQYF TGTGCCTGGAGCGTCGGCCTAGCGGGGGGGCGGGGCACAGATACGCAGTATTTT TRBD2 TRBJ2-3 - TRBV30
CASSLGGVSPDTQYF TGCGCCAGCAGCTTGGGGGGTGTCAGTCCAGATACGCAGTATTTT - TRBJ2-3 - TRBV5-1
CASSRQNSPLHF TGTGCCAGCAGCCGACAAAATTCACCCCTCCACTTT - TRBJ1-6 - TRBV3-1/TRBV3-2
CASRRGLQETQYF TGTGCCAGCAGGAGAGGACTTCAAGAGACCCAGTACTTC - TRBJ2-5 - TRBV12-3/TRBV12-4
CASSGGQGANGELFF TGTGCCAGCAGCGGTGGACAGGGGGCTAACGGGGAGCTGTTTTTT TRBD1 TRBJ2-2 - TRBV9
CASSQNGGGPGYTF TGTGCCAGCAGCCAAAATGGAGGGGGCCCTGGCTACACCTTC TRBD1 TRBJ1-2 - TRBV14
CASHRVWGTDTQYF TGTGCCAGCCACAGGGTGTGGGGCACAGATACGCAGTATTTT - TRBJ2-3 - TRBV2
CASSVAGGWYQETQYF TGTGCCAGCAGCGTAGCGGGGGGGTGGTACCAAGAGACCCAGTACTTC TRBD2 TRBJ2-5 once TRBV9
CASSPPRLAGVVEQFF TGTGCCAGCAGCCCCCCCCGACTAGCGGGAGTGGTTGAGCAGTTCTTC TRBD2 TRBJ2-1 - TRBV11-2
CASSPSQKGDYGYTF TGCGCCAGCAGCCCTTCCCAGAAGGGGGACTATGGCTACACCTTC - TRBJ1-2 - TRBV5-1
CASSKLGTVNTEAFF TGTGCCAGCAGTAAATTAGGGACGGTGAACACTGAAGCTTTCTTT - TRBJ1-1 - TRBV5-6
CASSFFPSSSNTEAFF TGTGCCAGCAGCTTTTTTCCCTCGTCATCGAACACTGAAGCTTTCTTT - TRBJ1-1 - TRBV5-6